This TCR beta chain is from a study of T cell responses to AZD1222 COVID-19 vaccine. Germline V gene lookup returns CDR1 SGHTA and CDR2 FQGNSA. V lost 2 bases, J lost 1 base, and 11 bases lay in between. This CDR3 has 16 residues. Assay used: immunoSEQ multiplex PCR; TCRdb lists only in-frame clones, some missing. The table has about 140,000 clones, 90% to 95% seen once. This receptor was taken from an adult in good health. The source was peripheral blood, collected on day 0 of AZD1222 vaccination. The chain uses TRBV7-2 and TRBJ2-2; D is possibly TRBD2 (6 bases). DNA for the CDR3: TGTGCCAGCAGCTTATTTAGCGGCAAGAACACCGGGGAGCTGTTTTTT. Its protein product is CASSLFSGKNTGELFF.